This TCR beta chain originates from a study of T cells in Graves' hyperthyroidism and ophthalmopathy. Study results and limitations: Most thyroid clonotypes expanded above 0.001 appeared in blood too.

As to this clonotype: What it binds is unknown.

CDR1 and CDR2 from the germline V gene are KGHSH and LQKENI. The V end lost 3 bases, the J end lost 0 bases, and 14 bases lay between the germline ends. This CDR3 is 16 amino acids long. A patient was excluded if there was uncontrolled infection, other autoimmune disease, pregnancy or lactation. TCR beta CDR3 sequences were amplified from RNA transcripts. The study used the HTBI primer set for a first-round RT-PCR of the TCR CDR3. TCRdb recomputed calls from the multiplex PCR reads with MiXCR, one row per CDR3 protein. The profile shows 490,000 or so distinct CDR3 sequences, around 20% of them singletons.

The chain links TRBV18 to TRBJ2-5; perhaps TRBD1 as D (6 bases). The clonotype was recovered from a man aged 40-55 years with Graves' ophthalmopathy. Material for sequencing was blood. The CDR3 is CASSPTNREYQETQYF. CDR3 DNA sequence: TGTGCCAGCTCACCTACTAACAGGGAGTACCAAGAGACCCAGTACTTC.